This entry is about one T cell receptor beta chain. Enrolled patients, whose metastatic non-small-cell lung cancer was chemo-refractory, received focal radiation plus CTLA-4 blockade with ipilimumab. The source of the sample is a study of radiotherapy plus CTLA-4 blockade in lung cancer. Assay: immunoSEQ multiplex PCR; the TCRdb copy retains only in-frame clones and omits some. The sample has 95,000 to 150,000 clones; about 87% are singletons. Per germline, CDR1 LNHDA and CDR2 SQIVND (reference sequence). The ends lost 3 bases at V and 1 base at J; junction bases unmatched: 6. The CDR3 is 16 residues long.

This TCR was recovered from a human donor with non-small cell lung cancer that progressed on radiotherapy plus ipilimumab. The material sequenced was peripheral blood, taken from a patient treated with radiotherapy plus ipilimumab. The gene calls are TRBV19 and TRBJ2-5; 9 bases line up with TRBD2. The CDR3 bases are TGTGCCAGTAGTATGGAGCTAGCGGGGTTCCAAGAGACCCAGTACTTC. Protein: CASSMELAGFQETQYF.